The 23 T cell receptor beta chains in this list originate from one sample, sequenced in a study of OX40 agonist ivuxolimab in advanced cancers. Generated by immunoSEQ multiplex PCR, the TCRdb table keeps only in-frame clones and is missing some. The sample has about 64,000 clones; roughly nine tenths are singletons. This sample comprised CD4+ or CD8+ T cells sorted from blood, obtained in a trial of the OX40 agonist ivuxolimab. The receptors here all came from an adult with an advanced solid tumor such as melanoma, head and neck, liver or kidney cancer.

This sequence joins TRBV10-3 and TRBJ2-7; D unclear. The germline gives CDR1 ENHRY, CDR2 SYGVKD. Between the trimmed V and J ends, which lost 2 bases and 0 bases, there was a span of 14 bases. This CDR3 has 16 residues. The CDR3: CAISEMSRVSSYEQYF. In nucleotides, the CDR3 is TGTGCCATCAGTGAGATGAGCCGGGTAAGCTCCTACGAGCAGTACTTC.

The chain couples TRBV27 to TRBJ1-4; 8 positions agree with TRBD1. Looked up from germline, CDR1 is MNHEY and CDR2 is SMNVEV (reference sequence). The CDR3 length is 14 residues. With 6 bases clipped from V and 5 bases from J, the junction kept 5 bases outside the gene matches. CDR3 residues: CASRTTGVNEKLFF. Here the CDR3 DNA reads TGTGCCAGCAGAACGACAGGGGTCAATGAAAAACTGTTTTTT.

V and J are TRBV27 and TRBJ2-7, with D uncertain. The CDR3 sequence is 11 residues long. The germline V gene encodes CDR1 MNHEY and CDR2 SMNVEV (reference sequence). Trimming stripped 6 bases from V and 3 bases from J, with 6 bases between. The CDR3 reads CASRAGYEQYF. For the CDR3, the DNA is TGTGCCAGCAGAGCAGGCTACGAGCAGTACTTC.

The genes are TRBV10-1 and TRBJ2-7; D unresolved. The germline V gene encodes CDR1 WNHNN and CDR2 SYGVQD (reference sequence). CDR3 length: 13 residues. Trimming cost V 4 bases and J 4 bases, with 11 bases left between them. CDR3 nucleotides: TGCGCCAGCAGTGGGCCCCTGGTATACGAGCAGTACTTC. Its translation is CASSGPLVYEQYF.

The rearrangement uses TRBV28 and TRBJ1-5; 7 nucleotides match TRBD1. Trimming cost V 3 bases and J 6 bases; bases outside gene matches: 5. The V gene's germline CDR1 is MDHEN and CDR2 SYDVKM. The CDR3 is 14 residues long. CDR3 in DNA: TGTGCCAGCAGTTTGCGACAGGGAATTCAGCCCCAGCATTTT. Translating it yields CASSLRQGIQPQHF.

CDR3 DNA sequence: TGTGCCAGCAGGCATTTAGGCGGGGGTGAGCAGTTCTTC. This gives the protein CASRHLGGGEQFF. The chain joins TRBV7-8 to TRBJ2-1, with 7 nucleotides matching TRBD2. From germline, CDR1 is SGHVS and CDR2 FQNEAQ. Trimming at V came to 6 bases and at J to 9 bases, leaving 8 bases not matched to a gene. This CDR3 has 13 residues.

The gene calls are TRBV29-1 and TRBJ2-2, with D maybe TRBD2 (5 bases). Germline CDR1 SQVTM, CDR2 ANQGSEA. The CDR3 consists of 15 residues. V lost 6 bases and J lost 0, with 14 bases in between. CDR3 sequence reads: CSVMGRGSNTGELFF. DNA for the CDR3: TGCAGCGTCATGGGGAGAGGGTCGAACACCGGGGAGCTGTTTTTT.

This chain links TRBV27 with TRBJ2-2; 13 nucleotides agree with TRBD2. Germline V gene data show CDR1 as MNHEY and CDR2 as SMNVEV (reference sequence). J lost 7 bases, V lost 5 bases, and 10 bases had no gene match. The CDR3 length is 17 residues. The CDR3 DNA follows: TGTGCCAGCAGTACCCTAGGACTAGCGGGAGCATTCGGGGAGCTGTTTTTT. It specifies CASSTLGLAGAFGELFF.

The chain carries TRBV5-4 and TRBJ2-7, with TRBD2 identical over 10 bases. V was clipped by 2 bases and J by 3 bases; unmatched bases: 2. CDR1 SGHNT and CDR2 YYREEE come from the germline V gene (reference sequence). The CDR3 runs to 14 residues. DNA of the CDR3: TGTGCCAGCAGCTTTGAGCGGGAGGGCTACGAGCAGTACTTC. This gives the protein CASSFEREGYEQYF. Full variable domain (rest looked up from reference TRBV5-4 and TRBJ2-7): ETGVTQSPTHLIKTRGQQVTLRCSSQSGHNTVSWYQQALGQGPQFIFQYYREEENGRGNFPPRFSGLQFPNYSSELNVNALELDDSALYLCASSFEREGYEQYFGPGTRLTVT.

The rearrangement joins TRBV19 to TRBJ2-3; no clear D. This CDR3 contains 12 residues. CDR1 LNHDA and CDR2 SQIVND come from the germline V gene (reference sequence). V gave up 7 bases and J gave up 2 bases, with 7 bases separating them. CDR3 DNA: TGTGCCAGTACCACCGACACAGATACGCAGTATTTT. Its protein product is CASTTDTDTQYF. The complete variable domain, with remaining parts taken from reference TRBV19 and TRBJ2-3, reads DGGITQSPKYLFRKEGQNVTLSCEQNLNHDAMYWYRQDPGQGLRLIYYSQIVNDFQKGDIAEGYSVSREKKESFPLTVTSAQKNPTAFYLCASTTDTDTQYFGPGTRLTVL.

Only a few counts were recorded for this clone. The chain carries TRBV27 and TRBJ2-7; possibly TRBD1 or TRBD2 for D (5 bases each). Trimming shortened V by 6 bases and J by 4 bases, and 16 bases separated the two germline ends. The CDR3 spans 14 residues. Per germline, CDR1 MNHEY and CDR2 SMNVEV (reference sequence). CDR3 nucleotides: TGTGCCAGCAGCCTCATGTGGGGGAGTTACGAGCAGTACTTC. This translates into CASSLMWGSYEQYF.

The V call is TRBV30, the J call TRBJ2-1, with 10 nucleotides matching TRBD2. The CDR3 totals 15 residues. Germline assignment: CDR1 GTSNPN and CDR2 SVGIG (reference sequence). V was clipped by 0 bases and J by 9 bases; unmatched bases: 8. DNA for the CDR3: TGTGCCTGGAGTGTAGGCAGCGGGAGGGCCGTTGAGCAGTTCTTC. Amino acid sequence: CAWSVGSGRAVEQFF.

The genes are TRBV2 and TRBJ2-1, with D perhaps TRBD1 (6 bases). The V end lost 3 bases, the J end lost 3 bases, and 9 bases lay between the germline ends. In germline, CDR1 is SNHLY, CDR2 FYNNEI. The CDR3 spans 14 residues. CDR3 DNA: TGTGCCAGCAGTGAGTCCAGGGGCTACAATGAGCAGTTCTTC. Amino acids: CASSESRGYNEQFF.

This chain connects TRBV7-6 to TRBJ2-2, with D possibly TRBD2 on 7 matching bases. The germline gives CDR1 SGHVS, CDR2 FNYEAQ. This CDR3 is built from 18 residues. With 1 base removed from V and 0 bases from J, the gap between germline ends came to 15 bases. The chain's CDR3 is CASSLDVAGGPNTGELFF. The CDR3 bases are TGTGCCAGCAGCTTAGACGTCGCCGGGGGGCCGAACACCGGGGAGCTGTTTTTT.

The chain carries TRBV11-2 and TRBJ1-2, with D maybe TRBD1 (5 bases). Trimming pared 5 bases from V and 4 bases from J, leaving 20 bases between. Germline-derived CDR1 and CDR2 are SGHAT and FQNNGV. This CDR3 is 16 amino acids long. The CDR3 region has the DNA TGTGCCAGCAGCCCCCGATCGGGGCGAGGTTTCTATGGCTACACCTTC. It codes for CASSPRSGRGFYGYTF. Based on the CDR3 plus reference TRBV11-2 and TRBJ1-2, the full variable domain is EAGVAQSPRYKIIEKRQSVAFWCNPISGHATLYWYQQILGQGPKLLIQFQNNGVVDDSQLPKDRFSAERLKGVDSTLKIQPAKLEDSAVYLCASSPRSGRGFYGYTFGSGTRLTVV.

V usage is TRBV27 and J usage is TRBJ2-5; 8 bases are a match to TRBD2. This CDR3 spans 15 amino acids. CDR1 and CDR2 from the germline V gene are MNHEY and SMNVEV (reference sequence). The J segment lost 2 bases and the V segment lost 4 bases, leaving 6 bases of the junction unmatched. This CDR3 is CASSYLAGLQETQYF. For the CDR3, the DNA is TGTGCCAGCAGTTATCTAGCGGGCCTACAAGAGACCCAGTACTTC.

The chain employs TRBV10-3 and TRBJ2-1; 8 bases are a match to TRBD2. The V and J ends lost 1 base and 10 bases, in that order; junction bases with no gene match: 12. Germline CDR1 reads ENHRY; CDR2 reads SYGVKD. This CDR3 comprises 16 residues. The CDR3 coding sequence is TGTGCCATCAGTGAGTTTGGGACTAGTGGCTCTTGGGAGCAGTTCTTC. Amino acids: CAISEFGTSGSWEQFF.

This clone was seen just once. J is TRBJ2-7 and V is TRBV6-7, with 9 bases identical to TRBD1. TRBV6-7 is noted as an ORF with a role that remains uncertain. The CDR3 extends over 18 amino acids. With V trimmed by 2 bases and J by 2 bases, 13 bases remained unmatched. The CDR3 sequence: CASSYRRAVGQGTYEQYF. The CDR3 nucleotides are TGTGCCAGCAGTTACCGGAGGGCGGTGGGACAGGGAACCTACGAGCAGTACTTC.

V gene TRBV5-1 combines with J gene TRBJ2-1; TRBD2 is a possible D gene (5 bases). This CDR3 contains 12 residues. The ends were cut back, 9 bases at V and 7 bases at J, with 14 bases in the middle. The germline CDR1 and CDR2 sequences are SGHRS and YFSETQ. CDR3 protein: CATRGLENEQFF. CDR3 nucleotide sequence: TGCGCCACCAGAGGGCTCGAGAATGAGCAGTTCTTC.

The chain couples TRBV6-5 to TRBJ2-1, with 9 bases fitting TRBD2. The CDR3 is 15 residues long. Germline V gene data show CDR1 as MNHEY and CDR2 as SVGAGI. The V and J ends lost 1 base and 9 bases, in that order; junction bases with no gene match: 7. CDR3 sequence reads: CASSYFSGRIGEQFF. The CDR3 DNA is TGTGCCAGCAGTTACTTCAGCGGGAGGATAGGTGAGCAGTTCTTC.

The chain links TRBV27 to TRBJ2-3; 11 bases line up with TRBD2. Trimming removed 5 bases from V and 5 bases from J; junction bases left unmatched: 3. Germline V gene data show CDR1 as MNHEY and CDR2 as SMNVEV (reference sequence). The CDR3 covers 14 residues. The CDR3 loop reads CASSHGLAGDTQYF. The CDR3, as DNA: TGTGCCAGCAGTCATGGACTAGCGGGAGATACGCAGTATTTT.

V is TRBV19 and J is TRBJ2-7; the D is unclear. This CDR3 contains 14 residues. The germline V gene encodes CDR1 LNHDA and CDR2 SQIVND (reference sequence). V lost 3 bases, J lost 3 bases, and 12 bases lay in between. The CDR3 loop is CASSISPEIYEQYF. CDR3 in DNA: TGTGCCAGTAGTATCTCCCCAGAGATCTACGAGCAGTACTTC.

The J gene is TRBJ2-5, the V gene TRBV5-1, with a possible D match to TRBD2 (7 bases). The CDR3 has 16 amino acids. The V and J ends lost 7 bases and 2 bases respectively, with 21 bases between them. CDR1 and CDR2 from the germline V gene are SGHRS and YFSETQ. The CDR3 DNA sequence: TGCGCCAGCTTTAGTGGGACGGGGGGCGTACAAGAGACCCAGTACTTC. This encodes CASFSGTGGVQETQYF.